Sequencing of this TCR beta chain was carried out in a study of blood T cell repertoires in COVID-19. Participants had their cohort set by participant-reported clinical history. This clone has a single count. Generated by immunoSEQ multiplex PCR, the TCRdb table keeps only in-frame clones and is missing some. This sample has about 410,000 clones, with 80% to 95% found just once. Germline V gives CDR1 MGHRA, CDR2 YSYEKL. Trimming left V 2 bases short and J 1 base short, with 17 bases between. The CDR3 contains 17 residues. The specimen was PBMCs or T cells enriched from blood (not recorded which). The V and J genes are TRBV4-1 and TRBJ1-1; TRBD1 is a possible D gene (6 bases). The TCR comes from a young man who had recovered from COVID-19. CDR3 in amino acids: CASSQSSDSQRNTEAFF. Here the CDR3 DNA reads TGCGCCAGCAGCCAATCCTCGGACAGTCAAAGGAACACTGAAGCTTTCTTT.